These 25 T cell receptor beta chains share one sample of origin, sequenced in a study of blood T cell repertoires in COVID-19 (dated by TCRdb to the early 2020s). Library preparation was by the immunoSEQ multiplex PCR assay. What TCRdb holds here is the immuneACCESS table cut down to in-frame rearrangements. Part of the clones is not present; checked against another copy, under half of the missing clones reflect an unresolved V gene, and the others are unexplained. For this sample there are fewer than 200,000 clones; about 85% appear just once. The ten largest make up about 1.2% of the sample. The sample consisted of peripheral blood. The receptor source for this set is a man in his 60s who had recovered from COVID-19.

The CDR3 region is CASKHEGTSGGVWETQYF. Written as DNA, the CDR3 is TGTGCCAGCAAGCACGAAGGGACTAGCGGGGGAGTATGGGAGACCCAGTACTTC. V is TRBV2 and J is TRBJ2-5; 14 nucleotides match TRBD2. There are 18 residues in the CDR3. The V gene's germline CDR1 is SNHLY and CDR2 FYNNEI. V was pared by 7 bases and J by 5 bases, with 15 bases of the junction left unmatched.

This clone showed up just a few times. This sequence joins TRBV5-4 and TRBJ1-1, with D perhaps matching TRBD1 (5 bases). The V end lost 0 bases, the J end lost 4 bases, and 13 bases lay between the germline ends. The CDR3 consists of 15 residues. Germline loops: CDR1 SGHNT, CDR2 YYREEE (reference sequence). This CDR3 reads CASSLGVGVGTEAFF. The CDR3 DNA follows: TGTGCCAGCAGCTTGGGGGTAGGGGTGGGCACTGAAGCTTTCTTT.

This clone was counted a few times. The chain combines TRBV5-1 with TRBJ2-4; TRBD1 matches 7 bases. The germline gives CDR1 SGHRS, CDR2 YFSETQ. The CDR3 loop spans 14 amino acids. V was clipped by 1 base and J by 5 bases; unmatched bases: 3. The CDR3 region has the DNA TGCGCCAGCAGCTTGAAGGGGGCTCAAAACATTCAGTACTTC. This encodes CASSLKGAQNIQYF.

J is TRBJ1-1 and V is TRBV27; D is unclear. Germline V gene sequence: CDR1 MNHEY, CDR2 SMNVEV (reference sequence). This CDR3 has 14 amino acids. Trimming took 4 bases from V and 1 from J, leaving 10 bases between them. CDR3: CASSSLTANTEAFF. For the CDR3, the DNA is TGTGCCAGCAGTTCCCTAACAGCGAACACTGAAGCTTTCTTT.

The gene calls are TRBV5-4 and TRBJ2-3, with D perhaps matching TRBD2 (5 bases). The CDR3 length is 13 residues. V was clipped by 2 bases and J by 8 bases, with 12 bases between them. The germline CDR1 and CDR2 sequences are SGHNT and YYREEE (reference sequence). The CDR3, as DNA: TGTGCCAGCAGCTTTTCTGGCGAGGGTACGCAGTATTTT. This sequence encodes CASSFSGEGTQYF.

There are a few counts of this clone. This chain links TRBV6-5 with TRBJ1-5; TRBD1 aligns across 8 bases. From germline, CDR1 is MNHEY and CDR2 SVGAGI. The CDR3 is 14 residues long. Trimming took 6 bases from V and 4 from J; bases not matched to a gene: 5. The CDR3 DNA sequence: TGTGCCAGCAGGCCTCGGACAGGGAATCAGCCCCAGCATTTT. This gives the protein CASRPRTGNQPQHF.

The chain uses TRBV11-2 and TRBJ2-7; D is perhaps TRBD2 (5 bases). The V and J ends lost 5 bases and 0 bases respectively, with 11 bases between them. Per the germline V gene, CDR1 is SGHAT and CDR2 is FQNNGV. The CDR3 runs 14 residues. CDR3 DNA: TGTGCCAGCAGCGGAGCGGTATCCTCCTACGAGCAGTACTTC. Translating it yields CASSGAVSSYEQYF. The entire variable domain, with the rest obtained from reference TRBV11-2 and TRBJ2-7, is as follows: EAGVAQSPRYKIIEKRQSVAFWCNPISGHATLYWYQQILGQGPKLLIQFQNNGVVDDSQLPKDRFSAERLKGVDSTLKIQPAKLEDSAVYLCASSGAVSSYEQYFGPGTRLTVT.

The chain combines TRBV6-1 with TRBJ2-7, with 7 bases aligning to TRBD2. The CDR3 spans 15 residues. Germline V gene lookup returns CDR1 MNHNS and CDR2 SASEGT. Trimming took 2 bases from V and 2 from J; bases not matched to a gene: 6. CDR3 sequence: CASSEMGGTTYEQYF. The CDR3 coding sequence is TGTGCCAGCAGTGAAATGGGGGGGACTACCTACGAGCAGTACTTC.

The rearrangement uses TRBV6-5 and TRBJ1-1; TRBD1 matches at 7 bases. Germline trimming cut 10 bases from V and 1 base from J; bases unmatched to any gene: 6. This CDR3 contains 13 residues. CDR1 is MNHEY and CDR2 is SVGAGI in the germline V gene. The CDR3 sequence: CATPRDRNTEAFF. Here the CDR3 DNA reads TGTGCCACCCCAAGGGACAGGAACACTGAAGCTTTCTTT.

J is TRBJ2-4 and V is TRBV5-8; possible D gene TRBD1, 6 bases. Germline V gene sequence: CDR1 SGHTS, CDR2 YDEGEE. The CDR3 sequence is 15 residues long. V gave up 0 bases and J gave up 1 base, with 8 bases separating them. This CDR3 is CASSLGQGAKNIQYF. In nucleotides, the CDR3 is TGTGCCAGCAGCTTGGGGCAGGGGGCCAAAAACATTCAGTACTTC.

Only one count was recorded for this clone. The chain recombines TRBV4-3 with TRBJ1-6; D gene unclear. Germline V gives CDR1 LGHNA, CDR2 YSLEER. CDR3 size: 13 residues. V gave up 2 bases and J gave up 5 bases, with 4 bases separating them. CDR3 protein: CASSQTHNSPLHF. CDR3 bases: TGCGCCAGCAGCCAAACACATAATTCACCCCTCCACTTT.

This chain connects TRBV27 to TRBJ2-4, with 10 positions matching TRBD1. V was pared by 2 bases and J by 3 bases, with 4 bases of the junction left unmatched. CDR3 length: 16 amino acids. CDR1 is MNHEY, CDR2 SMNVEV, per germline (reference sequence). CDR3 region: CASSLHRDRGKNIQYF. CDR3 nucleotide sequence: TGTGCCAGCAGTTTACATAGGGACAGGGGCAAAAACATTCAGTACTTC.

This clone showed up just once. The V gene is TRBV6-5, the J gene TRBJ1-2; possibly TRBD1 for D (6 bases). This CDR3 is 13 amino acids long. Germline V gene data show CDR1 as MNHEY and CDR2 as SVGAGI. Trimming took 6 bases from V and 7 from J, leaving 15 bases between them. In DNA, the CDR3 is TGTGCCAGCAGCAGGGGAATGAAGGGTGGCTACACCTTC. Protein product: CASSRGMKGGYTF.

This sequence joins TRBV5-1 and TRBJ1-2; TRBD1 is a possible D gene (6 bases). V shed 0 bases and J shed 6 bases, with 18 bases lying between them. This CDR3 has 16 residues. Germline V gene data show CDR1 as SGHRS and CDR2 as YFSETQ. CDR3 DNA: TGCGCCAGCAGCTTGGCCGGGAACAGGGATGTTGATGGCTACACCTTC. This sequence encodes CASSLAGNRDVDGYTF.

This chain links TRBV7-2 with TRBJ1-5; tentatively, D is TRBD1 (6 bases). CDR1 is SGHTA, CDR2 FQGNSA, per germline. Trimming took 5 bases from V and 7 from J, leaving 18 bases between them. The CDR3 loop spans 15 amino acids. DNA for the CDR3: TGTGCCAGCAGCCTCATAGGGGGGGCAGGCCAGCCCCAGCATTTT. This gives the protein CASSLIGGAGQPQHF. Full variable domain (rest looked up from reference TRBV7-2 and TRBJ1-5): GAGVSQSPSNKVTEKGKDVELRCDPISGHTALYWYRQSLGQGLEFLIYFQGNSAPDKSGLPSDRFSAERTGGSVSTLTIQRTQQEDSAVYLCASSLIGGAGQPQHFGDGTRLSIL.

V usage is TRBV7-2 and J usage is TRBJ2-2; 7 bases align to TRBD2. The CDR3 extends over 17 amino acids. Germline V gene lookup returns CDR1 SGHTA and CDR2 FQGNSA. V shed 1 base, J shed 2 bases, and the junction held 7 bases outside the gene matches. CDR3 nucleotides: TGTGCCAGCAGCTTAGTTCCCAGCGGGGCAAACACCGGGGAGCTGTTTTTT. Protein sequence: CASSLVPSGANTGELFF.

This clone occurred a few times. The gene calls are TRBV11-2 and TRBJ2-1; possibly TRBD2 for D (5 bases). Germline V gene data show CDR1 as SGHAT and CDR2 as FQNNGV. This CDR3 is 15 amino acids long. V lost 1 base to trimming and J lost 2 bases, with 9 bases between them. The CDR3, as DNA: TGTGCCAGCAGCTTAGGAGGGTCTACCTACAATGAGCAGTTCTTC. Protein: CASSLGGSTYNEQFF.

V and J are TRBV7-2 and TRBJ2-7; 7 positions match TRBD2. The CDR3 runs to 15 residues. Trimming removed 5 bases from V and 2 bases from J; junction bases left unmatched: 9. Germline V gene lookup returns CDR1 SGHTA and CDR2 FQGNSA. The CDR3 is CASSPAGLSTYEQYF. CDR3 DNA: TGTGCCAGCAGCCCCGCGGGACTATCCACCTACGAGCAGTACTTC.

The CDR3 spells CASSSGTEVYGYTF. The CDR3 bases are TGTGCCAGCAGCTCCGGGACAGAAGTCTATGGCTACACCTTC. V usage is TRBV3-1 (or the pseudogene TRBV3-2) and J usage is TRBJ1-2; 7 positions match TRBD1. Germline CDR1 LGHDT, CDR2 YNNKEL (reference sequence). This CDR3 has 14 amino acids. Trimming removed 5 bases from V and 4 bases from J; junction bases left unmatched: 7.

The CDR3 sequence: CASSRPGTGEAFF. The DNA for the CDR3 is TGTGCCAGCAGTAGACCCGGGACAGGGGAAGCTTTCTTT. The gene calls are TRBV9 and TRBJ1-1; the match to TRBD1 covers 9 bases. CDR1 and CDR2 from the germline V gene are SGDLS and YYNGEE. V was pared by 5 bases and J by 8 bases, with 7 bases of the junction left unmatched. This CDR3 is 13 amino acids long.

The rearrangement joins TRBV5-1 to TRBJ2-3; 9 bases line up with TRBD2. Looked up from germline, CDR1 is SGHRS and CDR2 is YFSETQ. The junction had 6 bases not matched to a gene; V was cut back by 2 bases and J by 5 bases. This CDR3 is 15 amino acids long. Here the CDR3 reads CASSFRGGAGDTQYF. In DNA form, the CDR3 reads TGCGCCAGCAGCTTTCGCGGGGGGGCCGGAGATACGCAGTATTTT.

J is TRBJ1-2 and V is TRBV3-1 (or the pseudogene TRBV3-2); D may be TRBD1 (5 bases). This CDR3 spans 15 amino acids. V shed 1 base and J shed 4 bases, with 13 bases lying between them. The germline V gene has CDR1 LGHDT and CDR2 YNNKEL (reference sequence). CDR3 DNA sequence: TGTGCCAGCAGCCAAGGCCAGGGCGTTAGCTATGGCTACACCTTC. Its protein is CASSQGQGVSYGYTF.

This clone was recorded only once. The rearrangement uses TRBV7-9 and TRBJ1-1; a weak D match, TRBD1 (6 bases). CDR1 and CDR2 (germline): SEHNR, FQNEAQ (reference sequence). This CDR3 comprises 14 residues. Trimming stripped 4 bases from V and 5 bases from J, with 14 bases between. CDR3 bases: TGTGCCAGCAGCTCCGTAGGGGGAGTAACTGAAGCTTTCTTT. This gives the protein CASSSVGGVTEAFF.

The V and J genes are TRBV12-2 and TRBJ1-1; TRBD1, the table's D call, was not compared with the DNA. TRBV12-2 is labeled a pseudogene. CDR3 length equals 18 residues. This chain's CDR3 is CASRSWEHRGLMNTEAFF. The CDR3 nucleotides read TGTGCAAGTCGCTCATGGGAGCACAGGGGACTCATGAACACTGAAGCTTTCTTT.

The chain is built from TRBV30 and TRBJ1-5; 9 nucleotides agree with TRBD1. Germline-derived CDR1 and CDR2 are GTSNPN and SVGIG (reference sequence). The CDR3 spans 16 residues. The J segment lost 2 bases and the V segment lost 6 bases, leaving 11 bases of the junction unmatched. The CDR3 DNA reads TGTGCCTGTGGCCTTACAGGGGGCGCAGGCAATCAGCCCCAGCATTTT. Translation: CACGLTGGAGNQPQHF.